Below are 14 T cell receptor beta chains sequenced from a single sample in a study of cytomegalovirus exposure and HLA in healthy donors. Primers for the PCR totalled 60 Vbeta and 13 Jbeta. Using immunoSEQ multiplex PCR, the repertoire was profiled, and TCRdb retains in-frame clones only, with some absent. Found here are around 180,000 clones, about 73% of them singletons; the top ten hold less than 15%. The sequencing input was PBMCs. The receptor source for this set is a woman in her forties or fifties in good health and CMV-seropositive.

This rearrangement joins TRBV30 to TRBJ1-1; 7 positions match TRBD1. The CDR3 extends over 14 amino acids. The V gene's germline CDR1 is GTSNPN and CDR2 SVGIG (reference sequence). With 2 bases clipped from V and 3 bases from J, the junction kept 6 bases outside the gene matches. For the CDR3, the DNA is TGTGCCTGGAGTAGACAGGGTAGGCACACTGAAGCTTTCTTT. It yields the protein CAWSRQGRHTEAFF.

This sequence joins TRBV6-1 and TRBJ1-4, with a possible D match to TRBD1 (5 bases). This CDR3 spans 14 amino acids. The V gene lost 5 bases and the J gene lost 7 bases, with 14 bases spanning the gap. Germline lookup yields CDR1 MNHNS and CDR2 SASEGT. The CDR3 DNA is TGTGCCAGCAGTCGTCGCGGGACGGCTGAAAAACTGTTTTTT. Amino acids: CASSRRGTAEKLFF.

Written as DNA, the CDR3 is TGTGCCAGTAGTATTGGGACAGGGGGTTCACCCCTCCACTTT. Protein product: CASSIGTGGSPLHF. The chain recombines TRBV19 with TRBJ1-6; TRBD1 matches 11 bases. Germline trimming cut 3 bases from V and 9 bases from J; bases unmatched to any gene: 1. CDR3 length: 14 amino acids. The germline V gene has CDR1 LNHDA and CDR2 SQIVND (reference sequence). Looking up the rest from reference TRBV19 and TRBJ1-6 gives the full variable domain: DGGITQSPKYLFRKEGQNVTLSCEQNLNHDAMYWYRQDPGQGLRLIYYSQIVNDFQKGDIAEGYSVSREKKESFPLTVTSAQKNPTAFYLCASSIGTGGSPLHFGNGTRLTVT.

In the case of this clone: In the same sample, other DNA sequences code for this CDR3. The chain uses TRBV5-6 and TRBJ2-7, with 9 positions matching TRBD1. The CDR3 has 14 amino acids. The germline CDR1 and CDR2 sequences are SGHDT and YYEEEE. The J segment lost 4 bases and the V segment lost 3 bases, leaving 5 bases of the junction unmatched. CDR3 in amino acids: CASSYVDRGYEQYF. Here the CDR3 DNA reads TGTGCCAGCAGCTACGTCGACAGGGGGTACGAGCAGTACTTC.

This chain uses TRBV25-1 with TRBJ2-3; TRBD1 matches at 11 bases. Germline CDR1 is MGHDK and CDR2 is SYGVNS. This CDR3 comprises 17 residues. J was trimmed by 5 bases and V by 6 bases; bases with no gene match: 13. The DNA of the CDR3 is TGTGCCAGCAGCCCAATCCCCGGGACAGGGGGAGGAGATACGCAGTATTTT. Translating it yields CASSPIPGTGGGDTQYF.

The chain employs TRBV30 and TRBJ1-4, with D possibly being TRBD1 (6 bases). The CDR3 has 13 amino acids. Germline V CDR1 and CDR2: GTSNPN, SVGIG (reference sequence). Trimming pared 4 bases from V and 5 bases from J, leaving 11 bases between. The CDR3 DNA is TGTGCCTGGACGGGGCAGGGGAATGAAAAACTGTTTTTT. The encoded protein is CAWTGQGNEKLFF.

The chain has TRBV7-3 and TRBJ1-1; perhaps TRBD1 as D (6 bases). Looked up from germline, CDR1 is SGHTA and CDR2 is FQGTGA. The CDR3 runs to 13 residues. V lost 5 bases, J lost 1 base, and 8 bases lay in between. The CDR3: CASSVQGNTEAFF. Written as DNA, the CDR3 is TGTGCCAGCAGCGTACAGGGGAACACTGAAGCTTTCTTT.

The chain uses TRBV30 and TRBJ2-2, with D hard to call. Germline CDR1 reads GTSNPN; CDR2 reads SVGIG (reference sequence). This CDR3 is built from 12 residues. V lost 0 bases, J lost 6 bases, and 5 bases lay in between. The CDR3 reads CAWSVLAGELFF. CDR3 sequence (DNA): TGTGCCTGGAGTGTTCTAGCCGGGGAGCTGTTTTTT.

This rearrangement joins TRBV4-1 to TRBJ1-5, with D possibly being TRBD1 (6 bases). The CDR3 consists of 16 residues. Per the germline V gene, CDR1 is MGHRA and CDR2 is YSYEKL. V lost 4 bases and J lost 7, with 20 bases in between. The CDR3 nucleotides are TGCGCCAGCAGCCGAATCAGAGTGGCAGGGGAACAGCCCCAGCATTTT. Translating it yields CASSRIRVAGEQPQHF.

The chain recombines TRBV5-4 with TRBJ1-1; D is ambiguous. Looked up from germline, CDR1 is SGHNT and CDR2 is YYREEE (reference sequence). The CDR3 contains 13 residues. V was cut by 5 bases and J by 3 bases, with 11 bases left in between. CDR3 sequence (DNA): TGTGCCAGCAGTGCTACTTCGGACACTGAAGCTTTCTTT. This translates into CASSATSDTEAFF.

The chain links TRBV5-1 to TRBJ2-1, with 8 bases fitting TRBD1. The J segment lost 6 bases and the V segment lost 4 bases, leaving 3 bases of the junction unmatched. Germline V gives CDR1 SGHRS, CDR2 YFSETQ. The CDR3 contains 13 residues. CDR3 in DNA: TGCGCCAGCAGCCGGACAGGGCTCAATGAGCAGTTCTTC. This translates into CASSRTGLNEQFF.

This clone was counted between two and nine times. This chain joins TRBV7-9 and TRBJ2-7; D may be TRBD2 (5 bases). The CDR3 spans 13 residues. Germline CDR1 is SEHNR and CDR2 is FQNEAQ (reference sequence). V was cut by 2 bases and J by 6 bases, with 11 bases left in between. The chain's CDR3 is CASSLSPRVEQYF. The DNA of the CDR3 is TGTGCCAGCAGCTTAAGTCCGAGGGTCGAGCAGTACTTC.

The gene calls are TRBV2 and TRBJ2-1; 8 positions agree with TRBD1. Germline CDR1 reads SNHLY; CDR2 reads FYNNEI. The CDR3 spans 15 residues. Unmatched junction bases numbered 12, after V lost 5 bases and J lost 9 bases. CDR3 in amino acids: CASSSGTGPLGEQFF. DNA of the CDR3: TGTGCCAGCAGTTCCGGGACAGGTCCCTTAGGTGAGCAGTTCTTC.

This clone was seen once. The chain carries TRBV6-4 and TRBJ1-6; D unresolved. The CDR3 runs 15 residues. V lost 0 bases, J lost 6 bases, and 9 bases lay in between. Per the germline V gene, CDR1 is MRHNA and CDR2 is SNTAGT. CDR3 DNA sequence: TGTGCCAGCAGTGACTCAGCGGGAGGTAATTCACCCCTCCACTTT. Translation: CASSDSAGGNSPLHF.